This T cell receptor beta chain was captured in a study of blood T cell dynamics during melanoma immunotherapy. General study results and limits: Clones driving repertoire changes may be melanoma-specific or general immune activation.

Documented time point: week 3, after first cycle of checkpoint inhibitor. One draw preceded checkpoint blockade; another followed its first cycle at week 3. No patient had earlier systemic cancer treatment, concurrent immunosuppressants, or another active cancer. Profiled with immunoSEQ multiplex PCR; TCRdb holds only in-frame clones, not every one. Here the sample spans approximately 11,000 clones, more than 75% being singletons. Comments on this clone: The antigen remains unidentified.

The receptor was isolated from a human donor with melanoma. The input for sequencing was blood, taken from a patient treated with checkpoint blockade.

The CDR3 protein is CASSIGANTEAFF. The CDR3 bases are TGTGCCAGTAGTATCGGGGCCAACACTGAAGCTTTCTTT. The gene calls are TRBV19 and TRBJ1-1; D may be TRBD1 (5 bases). CDR3 length equals 13 residues. With 3 bases removed from V and 2 bases from J, the gap between germline ends came to 7 bases. Germline CDR1 is LNHDA and CDR2 is SQIVND (reference sequence).